The 14 T cell receptor beta chains listed next were all sequenced from one sample in a study of cytomegalovirus exposure and HLA in healthy donors. The PCR employed 60 Vbeta primers together with 13 Jbeta primers. Using immunoSEQ multiplex PCR, the repertoire was profiled, and TCRdb retains in-frame clones only, with some absent. The sample lists tens of thousands of clones; approximately 69% were seen once. Sequences were obtained from PBMCs. The receptors were gathered from a boy younger than 18 in good health and CMV-seropositive.

V gene TRBV30 combines with J gene TRBJ1-5; 8 nucleotides match TRBD1. Per germline, CDR1 GTSNPN and CDR2 SVGIG (reference sequence). This CDR3 is 14 amino acids long. V trimming: 5 bases; J trimming: 3 bases; junction bases outside the gene matches: 6. CDR3 nucleotides: TGTGCCTGGGCCCAGACAGGGGACAATCAGCCCCAGCATTTT. This sequence encodes CAWAQTGDNQPQHF.

This clone was counted a single time. This chain connects TRBV7-3 to TRBJ2-1; 11 bases line up with TRBD2. The CDR3 covers 16 residues. Looked up from germline, CDR1 is SGHTA and CDR2 is FQGTGA. J was trimmed by 2 bases and V by 3 bases; bases with no gene match: 3. The CDR3 here is CASSFASGRTYNEQFF. The CDR3 bases are TGTGCCAGCAGCTTCGCTAGCGGGAGGACCTACAATGAGCAGTTCTTC. The whole variable domain, remainder taken from reference TRBV7-3 and TRBJ2-1, is GAGVSQTPSNKVTEKGKYVELRCDPISGHTALYWYRQSLGQGPEFLIYFQGTGAADDSGLPNDRFFAVRPEGSVSTLKIQRTERGDSAVYLCASSFASGRTYNEQFFGPGTRLTVL.

This clone was seen a handful of times. The chain has TRBV7-8 and TRBJ1-6; D perhaps matches TRBD1 (5 bases). The germline V gene has CDR1 SGHVS and CDR2 FQNEAQ. The V end was cut by 1 base, the J end by 13 bases, with 11 bases between. The CDR3 spans 13 residues. In nucleotides, the CDR3 is TGTGCCAGCAGCTTAGGCAGGGCCACCCCCCTCCACTTT. Its translation is CASSLGRATPLHF.

The chain combines TRBV6-1 with TRBJ1-1; the D is unclear. This CDR3 contains 13 residues. Germline CDR1 and CDR2: MNHNS and SASEGT. The germline V and J ends were trimmed by 7 bases and 6 bases, with 15 bases remaining between them. CDR3 loop: CASTADRRSEAFF. The DNA for the CDR3 is TGTGCCAGCACCGCGGATAGACGGTCTGAAGCTTTCTTT.

The V call is TRBV21-1, the J call TRBJ2-1; TRBD1, the table's D call, lacks a check against the DNA. TRBV21-1 is an annotated pseudogene. The CDR3 runs to 12 residues. DNA for the CDR3: TGTGCCAGCAGCAAGACAGACAATGAGCAGTTCTTC. Translation gives CASSKTDNEQFF.

V usage is TRBV27 and J usage is TRBJ2-1, with 9 positions matching TRBD1. V trimming: 4 bases; J trimming: 1 base; junction bases outside the gene matches: 5. This CDR3 has 16 amino acids. Germline CDR1 is MNHEY and CDR2 is SMNVEV (reference sequence). The CDR3 DNA sequence: TGTGCCAGCAGTTCCTACAGGGGGCTTTCCTACAATGAGCAGTTCTTC. Amino acid sequence: CASSSYRGLSYNEQFF.

J is TRBJ2-1 and V is TRBV7-9, with 10 bases identical to TRBD2. This CDR3 is built from 16 residues. V was clipped by 8 bases and J by 5 bases; unmatched bases: 12. Germline CDR1 is SEHNR and CDR2 is FQNEAQ (reference sequence). The chain's CDR3 is CASVPGLAGANNEQFF. In DNA, the CDR3 is TGTGCCAGCGTCCCTGGGCTAGCGGGGGCGAACAATGAGCAGTTCTTC.

The sample holds a few counts of this clone. The chain couples TRBV7-9 to TRBJ2-1, with 8 bases aligning to TRBD1. Trimming took 5 bases from V and 8 from J; bases not matched to a gene: 8. Germline assignment: CDR1 SEHNR and CDR2 FQNEAQ (reference sequence). CDR3 length: 14 residues. The CDR3 sequence: CASSLLDRAYEQFF. The CDR3 DNA sequence: TGTGCCAGCAGCCTACTGGACAGGGCCTATGAGCAGTTCTTC.

This sequence joins TRBV30 and TRBJ1-1; no clear D gene. The CDR3 has 14 amino acids. From germline, CDR1 is GTSNPN and CDR2 SVGIG (reference sequence). Trimming removed 7 bases at V and 5 bases at J, with 20 bases between. In DNA form, the CDR3 reads TGTGCCTTCGGACGGTCTTTCCCGGGAACTGAAGCTTTCTTT. Amino acids: CAFGRSFPGTEAFF.

In nucleotides, the CDR3 is TGTGCCAGCTCACAGGGAGGACCGCCGAACACTGAAGCTTTCTTT. It translates to CASSQGGPPNTEAFF. This chain connects TRBV18 to TRBJ1-1; no clear D gene. The ends were cut back, 4 bases at V and 1 base at J, with 13 bases in the middle. The germline gives CDR1 KGHSH, CDR2 LQKENI. The CDR3 spans 15 residues.

This rearrangement joins TRBV5-1 to TRBJ2-5; TRBD2 might be the D (5 bases). The V and J ends lost 3 bases and 4 bases respectively, with 13 bases between them. Germline CDR1 and CDR2: SGHRS and YFSETQ. CDR3 length: 14 amino acids. The CDR3 region is CASSSGYDGETQYF. Written as DNA, the CDR3 is TGCGCCAGCAGCTCGGGATACGATGGAGAGACCCAGTACTTC.

The V call is TRBV6-5, the J call TRBJ2-3; D gene uncertain. Between the trimmed V and J ends, which lost 4 bases and 3 bases, there was a span of 8 bases. The CDR3 covers 13 residues. The V gene's germline CDR1 is MNHEY and CDR2 SVGAGI. This CDR3 is CASSFLSTDTQYF. DNA of the CDR3: TGTGCCAGCAGTTTCTTATCGACAGATACGCAGTATTTT.

This clone was picked up a small number of times. V and J are TRBV9 and TRBJ1-2; D not certain. The CDR3 is 14 amino acids. The germline V gene encodes CDR1 SGDLS and CDR2 YYNGEE. V gave up 3 bases and J gave up 5 bases, with 14 bases separating them. CDR3 coding DNA: TGTGCCAGCAGCGAAGGACTGACACCTTATGGCTACACCTTC. Translation: CASSEGLTPYGYTF. Looking up the rest from reference TRBV9 and TRBJ1-2 gives the full variable domain: DSGVTQTPKHLITATGQRVTLRCSPRSGDLSVYWYQQSLDQGLQFLIQYYNGEERAKGNILERFSAQQFPDLHSELNLSSLELGDSALYFCASSEGLTPYGYTFGSGTRLTVV.

The V and J genes are TRBV2 and TRBJ1-1; TRBD1 matches 8 bases. After removal of 8 bases from V and 4 bases from J, the junction contained 3 bases not matched to a gene. This CDR3 has 12 residues. Looked up from germline, CDR1 is SNHLY and CDR2 is FYNNEI. This CDR3 is CASQGASTEAFF. CDR3 sequence (DNA): TGTGCCAGCCAGGGGGCCAGCACTGAAGCTTTCTTT. Based on the CDR3 plus reference TRBV2 and TRBJ1-1, the full variable domain is EPEVTQTPSHQVTQMGQEVILRCVPISNHLYFYWYRQILGQKVEFLVSFYNNEISEKSEIFDDQFSVERPDGSNFTLKIRSTKLEDSAMYFCASQGASTEAFFGQGTRLTVV.